Listed below are T cell receptor beta chains from one sample, sequenced in a study of immune evolution from preneoplasia to lung adenocarcinoma. Generated by immunoSEQ multiplex PCR, the TCRdb table keeps only in-frame clones and is missing some. Of 4,000 to 6,000 clones detected, 78% appear once; the ten largest clones hold 8.6%. The sequenced sample was FFPE normal lung tissue adjacent to the tumor. Receptors were obtained from a person between 50 and 70 years old with lung adenocarcinoma. Both conserved end residues are part of each CDR3. A D gene is named only where the DNA matches it firmly. Clone size, where shown, is once, few, many, or a class for clones that have expanded.

clone size: -
J gene: TRBJ1-1
D gene: -
V gene: TRBV5-1
CDR3 protein: CASSLVLGSNTEAFF
CDR3 DNA: TGCGCCAGCAGCTTGGTTTTGGGATCCAACACTGAAGCTTTCTTT

clone size: -
J gene: TRBJ2-3
D gene: TRBD1
V gene: TRBV19
CDR3 protein: CASSPQGAADTQYF
CDR3 DNA: TGTGCCAGTAGCCCACAGGGGGCGGCAGATACGCAGTATTTT

clone size: large
J gene: TRBJ1-2
D gene: TRBD1
V gene: TRBV16
CDR3 protein: CASSQSDRVIYGYTF
CDR3 DNA: TGTGCCAGCAGCCAATCGGACAGGGTAATCTATGGCTACACCTTC

clone size: -
J gene: TRBJ2-1
D gene: TRBD2
V gene: TRBV9
CDR3 protein: CASSVAGTSFTYEQFF
CDR3 DNA: TGTGCCAGCAGCGTAGCTGGGACTAGCTTCACGTATGAGCAGTTCTTC

clone size: -
J gene: TRBJ1-2
D gene: -
V gene: TRBV4-1
CDR3 protein: CASSQPLYGYTF
CDR3 DNA: TGCGCCAGCAGCCAACCACTCTATGGCTACACCTTC

clone size: -
J gene: TRBJ1-4
D gene: -
V gene: TRBV7-8
CDR3 protein: CASSLYGGRKLFF
CDR3 DNA: TGTGCCAGCAGCTTATATGGGGGGAGGAAACTGTTTTTT

clone size: -
J gene: TRBJ1-1
D gene: TRBD1
V gene: TRBV29-1
CDR3 protein: CSGLWTGRNEAFF
CDR3 DNA: TGCAGCGGCCTCTGGACAGGCCGGAATGAAGCTTTCTTT

clone size: -
J gene: TRBJ2-7
D gene: -
V gene: TRBV28
CDR3 protein: CASRSMGGNEQYF
CDR3 DNA: TGTGCCAGCAGATCCATGGGGGGTAACGAGCAGTACTTC

clone size: -
J gene: TRBJ2-5
D gene: -
V gene: TRBV5-4
CDR3 protein: CASSLSSTRQETQYF
CDR3 DNA: TGTGCCAGCAGCTTGTCTAGCACACGACAAGAGACCCAGTACTTC

clone size: -
J gene: TRBJ2-7
D gene: -
V gene: TRBV29-1
CDR3 protein: CSSLEANSYEQYF
CDR3 DNA: TGCAGCTCACTAGAAGCTAACTCCTACGAGCAGTACTTC

clone size: -
J gene: TRBJ1-2
D gene: -
V gene: TRBV29-1
CDR3 protein: CSVDIDDGYTF
CDR3 DNA: TGCAGCGTTGATATAGACGATGGCTACACCTTC

clone size: -
J gene: TRBJ2-5
D gene: TRBD1
V gene: TRBV4-1
CDR3 protein: CASSPWTGQRETQYF
CDR3 DNA: TGCGCCAGCAGCCCATGGACAGGGCAGAGAGAGACCCAGTACTTC

clone size: -
J gene: TRBJ2-2
D gene: -
V gene: TRBV4-1
CDR3 protein: CASSQVFRDGGELFF
CDR3 DNA: TGCGCCAGCAGCCAAGTATTTCGGGATGGGGGGGAGCTGTTTTTT

clone size: -
J gene: TRBJ2-5
D gene: -
V gene: TRBV13
CDR3 protein: CASSLGLGSVETQYF
CDR3 DNA: TGTGCCAGCAGCTTAGGGCTGGGTAGCGTGGAGACCCAGTACTTC

clone size: once
J gene: TRBJ2-5
D gene: -
V gene: TRBV7-6
CDR3 protein: CASSFPGEETQYF
CDR3 DNA: TGTGCCAGCAGCTTCCCCGGGGAAGAGACCCAGTACTTC

clone size: -
J gene: TRBJ2-6
D gene: TRBD1
V gene: TRBV7-3
CDR3 protein: CASSWGTAGANVLTF
CDR3 DNA: TGTGCCAGCAGCTGGGGGACAGCTGGGGCCAACGTCCTGACTTTC